This is a list of T cell receptor beta chains from one sample in a study of blood T cell repertoires in COVID-19. Clones were sequenced by immunoSEQ multiplex PCR, and TCRdb holds only the in-frame ones, with some missing. The table has around 85,000 clones, around 89% seen once; the top ten hold approximately 1.2%. Sample: PBMCs or T cells enriched from blood (not recorded which). These TCRs come from a woman between 45 and 60 years old with acute COVID-19. Both conserved end residues are part of each CDR3. The D gene is left open where the match is weak. Clone size, where shown, is once, few, many, or a class for clones that have expanded.

d_call clone_size cdr3_length j_call v_call cdr3_nt cdr3_aa
TRBD1 NA 18 TRBJ1-4 TRBV6-1 TGTGCCAGCAGTGTGAATCATAACACGGACAGGGGGGACGAAAAACTGTTTTTT CASSVNHNTDRGDEKLFF
TRBD1 NA 12 TRBJ1-5 TRBV12-3/TRBV12-4 TGTGCCAGCAGGACAGGGGGTCAGCCCCAGCATTTT CASRTGGQPQHF
NA NA 13 TRBJ2-3 TRBV30 TGTGCCTGGAGTTTCCAAACCAGAGATACGCAGTATTTT CAWSFQTRDTQYF
NA NA 15 TRBJ2-2 TRBV3-1/TRBV3-2 TGTGCCAGCAGCCTCCTAATAGCGAATACCGGGGAGCTGTTTTTT CASSLLIANTGELFF
TRBD1 NA 14 TRBJ1-2 TRBV11-3 TGTGCCAGCAGCCTAGGGACAGTCAACTATGGCTACACCTTC CASSLGTVNYGYTF
TRBD1 NA 13 TRBJ2-1 TRBV5-4 TGTGCCAGCAGCTTGGATAACAGGGGTGAGCAGTTCTTC CASSLDNRGEQFF
TRBD1 NA 14 TRBJ1-2 TRBV29-1 TGCAGTGATCGGACAGGGGGCTCGTCGGGCGGCTACACCTTC CSDRTGGSSGGYTF
TRBD2 few 19 TRBJ2-5 TRBV7-9 TGTGCCAGCAGCACCTCACGACTAGCGGGACCCTCACGCGAAGAGACCCAGTACTTC CASSTSRLAGPSREETQYF
TRBD2 NA 17 TRBJ2-5 TRBV7-2 TGTGCCAGCAGCTTAGGGTTCGGGAGGGCCTTGGGGGAGACCCAGTACTTC CASSLGFGRALGETQYF
NA few 12 TRBJ2-2 TRBV11-3 TGTGCCAGCAGCGACGGGATCGGGGAGCTGTTTTTT CASSDGIGELFF
TRBD2 NA 15 TRBJ2-5 TRBV7-2 TGTGCCAGCAGCCCATTCGCGGGAGTGGAAGAGACCCAGTACTTC CASSPFAGVEETQYF
NA once 16 TRBJ1-3 TRBV18 TGTGCCAGCTCACCACAGCAGACAAACTCTGGAAACACCATATATTTT CASSPQQTNSGNTIYF
NA NA 13 TRBJ1-1 TRBV6-5 TGTGCCAGTAACAGGGCAACGAACACTGAAGCTTTCTTT CASNRATNTEAFF
TRBD1 NA 14 TRBJ2-7 TRBV5-1 TGCGCCAGCAGCTTGGGACAGGGGGCGAGCGAGCAGTACTTC CASSLGQGASEQYF
TRBD1 NA 15 TRBJ1-4 TRBV5-1 TGCGCCAGCAGCTTGGGGGACAGGGGTAATGAAAAACTGTTTTTT CASSLGDRGNEKLFF
NA NA 15 TRBJ2-3 TRBV14 TGTGCCAGCAGCCAAGTTACGCGGGGTACAGATACGCAGTATTTT CASSQVTRGTDTQYF
NA NA 13 TRBJ2-5 TRBV5-4 TGTGCCAGCAGCCGGACTGGGCCCGAGACCCAGTACTTC CASSRTGPETQYF
NA NA 11 TRBJ1-1 TRBV3-1/TRBV3-2 TGTGCCAGCAGCCTGAGGGGGGAAGCTTTCTTT CASSLRGEAFF
TRBD2 NA 17 TRBJ2-5 TRBV19 TGTGCCAGTAGTACCCTACCCGGGACTAGCGGGAAAGAGACCCAGTACTTC CASSTLPGTSGKETQYF
NA NA 16 TRBJ1-2 TRBV6-6 TGTGCCAGCAGTTACCCACAGAGGGAAGGACACTATGGCTACACCTTC CASSYPQREGHYGYTF
TRBD1 NA 15 TRBJ1-2 TRBV5-8 TGTGCCAGCAGCAAACGGACAGGGAGCGCACAGGGCTACACCTTC CASSKRTGSAQGYTF
NA NA 17 TRBJ1-3 TRBV14 TGTGCCAGCAGCCAAGGGAGGGTTGCTCCCCCTGGAAACACCATATATTTT CASSQGRVAPPGNTIYF
NA once 15 TRBJ2-4 TRBV7-9 TGTGCCAGCAGCCCGATGGGACTAGCCAAAAACATTCAGTACTTC CASSPMGLAKNIQYF
TRBD1 NA 15 TRBJ1-1 TRBV12-5 TGTGCTAGTGTTTTGGGACAGGGGGCGGGCACTGAAGCTTTCTTT CASVLGQGAGTEAFF
TRBD1 NA 17 TRBJ2-6 TRBV19 TGTGCCAGTAGTACGCTACACAGGGGGCCCGGGGCCAACGTCCTGACTTTC CASSTLHRGPGANVLTF
NA NA 14 TRBJ1-1 TRBV12-2 TGTGCAAGTCCCACAAGAGGATGTAACACTGAAGCTTTCTTT CASPTRGCNTEAFF
NA NA 15 TRBJ2-2 TRBV4-3 TGCGCCAGCAGCCAAGATCAGGGGGGCACCGGGGAGCTGTTTTTT CASSQDQGGTGELFF
NA once 14 TRBJ2-3 TRBV5-1 TGCGCCAGCAGCCGAGGGAGCTACACAGATACGCAGTATTTT CASSRGSYTDTQYF
TRBD1 NA 13 TRBJ1-1 TRBV29-1 TGCAGCGTTGGACAGGGGGCGGGCACTGAAGCTTTCTTT CSVGQGAGTEAFF
TRBD2 NA 14 TRBJ2-7 TRBV6-5 TGTGCCAGCAGTTACGGGACTAGCGACTACGAGCAGTACTTC CASSYGTSDYEQYF
NA NA 15 TRBJ2-3 TRBV5-1 TGCGCCAGCAGCTTGTCCGGGGGAAGCACAGATACGCAGTATTTT CASSLSGGSTDTQYF
TRBD2 NA 15 TRBJ2-1 TRBV10-2 TGCGCCAGCAGTGGGACTAGCAGAACCTACAATGAGCAGTTCTTC CASSGTSRTYNEQFF
NA NA 15 TRBJ2-7 TRBV6-5 TGTGCCAGCAGCGTTACCGGGACACCATCCTACGAGCAGTACTTC CASSVTGTPSYEQYF
TRBD2 NA 17 TRBJ2-1 TRBV5-1 TGCGCCAGCAGCTACCTGATTTCTAGCGGGAGGGGGAATGAGCAGTTCTTC CASSYLISSGRGNEQFF
TRBD1 few 15 TRBJ1-2 TRBV25-1 TGTGCCAGCACCGGCGTGGGACAGGCCCTCTATGGCTACACCTTC CASTGVGQALYGYTF
TRBD1 NA 15 TRBJ1-1 TRBV6-5 TGTGCCAGCAGGCTTACTCCGGGACAGGCGTCTGAAGCTTTCTTT CASRLTPGQASEAFF
TRBD2 NA 15 TRBJ2-1 TRBV5-1 TGCGCCAGCAGCCTCGGGACTAGCGGCTACAATGAGCAGTTCTTC CASSLGTSGYNEQFF
NA NA 12 TRBJ2-7 TRBV12-3/TRBV12-4 TGTGCCAGCAGTTTATGGGAGTACGAGCAGTACTTC CASSLWEYEQYF
NA NA 13 TRBJ1-1 TRBV30 TGTGCCTGGAGTCTACAGGGAAACACTGAAGCTTTCTTT CAWSLQGNTEAFF
TRBD1 NA 13 TRBJ1-1 TRBV10-3 TGTGCCATCAGTGAGTCGAAGGGACAGGGGAACTTCTTT CAISESKGQGNFF
TRBD2 NA 15 TRBJ2-1 TRBV7-3 TGTGCCAGCAGCCAGGAAGCGGGAGGAAACAATGAGCAGTTCTTC CASSQEAGGNNEQFF
TRBD2 NA 14 TRBJ2-1 TRBV7-9 TGTGCCAGCAGCTTGGGGACTAGCGGATTTGAGCAGTTCTTC CASSLGTSGFEQFF
TRBD1 NA 14 TRBJ1-5 TRBV6-5 TGTGCCAGCAGGGATGACAGGGGGAATCAGCCCCAGCATTTT CASRDDRGNQPQHF
TRBD1 NA 14 TRBJ1-2 TRBV6-1 TGTGCCAGCAGTGAATTTGACAGGGGCTATGGCTACACCTTC CASSEFDRGYGYTF
TRBD2 NA 17 TRBJ2-2 TRBV18 TGTGCCAGCTCACAGACGTCGGGACTAGCTAACACCGGGGAGCTGTTTTTT CASSQTSGLANTGELFF
NA NA 14 TRBJ2-3 TRBV27 TGTGCCAGCAGTGTGGAAGGGAGCACATATACGCAGTATTTT CASSVEGSTYTQYF
NA NA 14 TRBJ1-3 TRBV30 TGTGCCTGGAGTGTACCGTCCTTGAACAGACGAACCCATTTT CAWSVPSLNRRTHF
TRBD1 NA 14 TRBJ1-5 TRBV18 TGTGCCAGCTCACAGGGGGCACCCAATCAGCCCCAGCATTTT CASSQGAPNQPQHF
TRBD1 NA 15 TRBJ2-1 TRBV13 TGTGCCAGCAGCCCCCGGGACAGGGGGCCCAATGAGCAGTTCTTC CASSPRDRGPNEQFF
TRBD2 NA 15 TRBJ2-1 TRBV9 TGTGCCAGCAGCGTATTTAGCGGGTCTTACAATGAGCAGTTCTTC CASSVFSGSYNEQFF
NA NA 17 TRBJ1-3 TRBV6-6 TGTGCCAGCAGTCAACGGGACATACCGAGCTCTGGAAACACCATATATTTT CASSQRDIPSSGNTIYF
TRBD1 NA 15 TRBJ1-5 TRBV10-3 TGTGCCATCAGGGGAGGACAGGGGGAAGGACAGCCCCAGCATTTT CAIRGGQGEGQPQHF
NA once 15 TRBJ2-7 TRBV2 TGTGCCAGCAGTGAGAGGGCAGGGACTCTCTACGAGCAGTACTTC CASSERAGTLYEQYF